This T cell receptor (beta chain) originates from a study of OX40 agonist ivuxolimab in advanced cancers. Turning to this clone: Its antigen is still unknown.

Whole-study results and caveats: Compared with CD4+, CD8+ T cells on average had more expanded clones. Some of the nonresponding patients also showed low levels of normalized T-cell clonal expansion. With doses of 0.1-3.0 mg/kg, partial responders showed among the lowest clonal expansion.

Deletions cut 4 bases from V and 5 bases from J, with 21 bases between. The CDR3 totals 17 residues. Germline-derived CDR1 and CDR2 are MGHRA and YSYEKL. Only in-frame clones appear in the TCRdb table, and some are missing; sequencing was by immunoSEQ multiplex PCR. Of 79,000 or so clones detected, about 82% appear once; the ten largest clones hold roughly 0.66%. The sequence derives from an adult with an advanced solid tumor such as melanoma, head and neck, liver or kidney cancer. The V and J genes are TRBV4-1 and TRBJ1-3, with D perhaps TRBD1 (5 bases). The sample in question was CD4+ or CD8+ T cells sorted from blood, obtained in a trial of the OX40 agonist ivuxolimab. CDR3 protein: CASSPKIGAGVRNTIYF. The CDR3 DNA is TGCGCCAGCAGCCCAAAGATCGGGGCTGGGGTACGAAACACCATATATTTT.